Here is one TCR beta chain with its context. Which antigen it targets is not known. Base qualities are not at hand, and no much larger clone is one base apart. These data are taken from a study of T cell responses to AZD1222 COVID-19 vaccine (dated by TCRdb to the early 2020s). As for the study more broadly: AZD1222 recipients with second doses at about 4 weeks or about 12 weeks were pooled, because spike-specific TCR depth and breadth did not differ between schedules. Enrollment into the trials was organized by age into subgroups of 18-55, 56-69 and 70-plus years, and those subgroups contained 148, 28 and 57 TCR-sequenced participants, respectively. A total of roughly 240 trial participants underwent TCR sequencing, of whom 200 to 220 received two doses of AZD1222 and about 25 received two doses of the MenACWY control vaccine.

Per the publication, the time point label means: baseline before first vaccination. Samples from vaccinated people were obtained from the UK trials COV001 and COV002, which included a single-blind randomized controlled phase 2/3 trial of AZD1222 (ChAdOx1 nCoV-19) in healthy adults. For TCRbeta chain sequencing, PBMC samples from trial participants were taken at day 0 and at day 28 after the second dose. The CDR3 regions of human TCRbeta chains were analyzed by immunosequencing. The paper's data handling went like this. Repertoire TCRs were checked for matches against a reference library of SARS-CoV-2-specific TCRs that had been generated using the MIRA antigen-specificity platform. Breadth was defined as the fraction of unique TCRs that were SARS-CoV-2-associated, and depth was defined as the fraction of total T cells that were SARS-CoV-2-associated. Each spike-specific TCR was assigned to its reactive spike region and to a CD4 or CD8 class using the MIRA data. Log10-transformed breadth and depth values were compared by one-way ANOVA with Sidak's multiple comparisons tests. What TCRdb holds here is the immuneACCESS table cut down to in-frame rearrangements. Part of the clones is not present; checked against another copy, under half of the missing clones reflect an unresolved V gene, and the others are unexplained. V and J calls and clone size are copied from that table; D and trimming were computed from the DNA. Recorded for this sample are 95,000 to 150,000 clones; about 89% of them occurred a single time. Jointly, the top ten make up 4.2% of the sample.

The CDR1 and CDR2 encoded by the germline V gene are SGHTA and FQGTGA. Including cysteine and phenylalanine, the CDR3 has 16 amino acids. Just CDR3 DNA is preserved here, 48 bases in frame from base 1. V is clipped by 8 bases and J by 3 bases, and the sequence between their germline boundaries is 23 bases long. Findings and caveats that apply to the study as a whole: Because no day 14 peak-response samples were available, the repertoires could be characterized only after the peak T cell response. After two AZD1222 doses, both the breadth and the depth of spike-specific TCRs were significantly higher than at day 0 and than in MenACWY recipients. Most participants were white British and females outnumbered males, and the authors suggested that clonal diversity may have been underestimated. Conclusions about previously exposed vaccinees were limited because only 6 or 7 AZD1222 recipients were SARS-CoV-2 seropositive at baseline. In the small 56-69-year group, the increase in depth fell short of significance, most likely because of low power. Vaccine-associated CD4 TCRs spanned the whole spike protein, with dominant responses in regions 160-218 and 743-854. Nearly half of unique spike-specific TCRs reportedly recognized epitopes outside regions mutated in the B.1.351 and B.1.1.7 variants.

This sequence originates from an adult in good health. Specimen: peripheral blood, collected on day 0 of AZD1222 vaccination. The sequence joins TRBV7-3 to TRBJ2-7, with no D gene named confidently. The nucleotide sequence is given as TGTGCCAGCCAAGGACCAGGTTCCCCTTGGGTCTACGAGCAGTACTTC. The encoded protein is CASQGPGSPWVYEQYF. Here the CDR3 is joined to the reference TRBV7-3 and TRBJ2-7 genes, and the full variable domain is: GAGVSQTPSNKVTEKGKYVELRCDPISGHTALYWYRQSLGQGPEFLIYFQGTGAADDSGLPNDRFFAVRPEGSVSTLKIQRTERGDSAVYLCASQGPGSPWVYEQYFGPGTRLTVT.